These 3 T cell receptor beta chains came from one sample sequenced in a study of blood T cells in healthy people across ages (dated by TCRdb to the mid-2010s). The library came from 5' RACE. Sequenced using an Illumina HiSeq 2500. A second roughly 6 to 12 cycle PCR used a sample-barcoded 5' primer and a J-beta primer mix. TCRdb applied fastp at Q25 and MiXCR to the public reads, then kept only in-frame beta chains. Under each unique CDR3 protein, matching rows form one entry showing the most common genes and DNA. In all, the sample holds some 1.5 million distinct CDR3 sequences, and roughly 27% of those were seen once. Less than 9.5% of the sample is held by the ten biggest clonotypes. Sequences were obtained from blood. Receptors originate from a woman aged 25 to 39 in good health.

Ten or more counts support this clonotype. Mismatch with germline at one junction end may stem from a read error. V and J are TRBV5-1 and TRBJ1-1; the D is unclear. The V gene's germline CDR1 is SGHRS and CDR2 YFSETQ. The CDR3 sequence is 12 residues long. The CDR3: CASSLKNTEAFF. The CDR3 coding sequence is TGTGCCAGCAGTTTGAAGAACACTGAAGCTTTCTTT.

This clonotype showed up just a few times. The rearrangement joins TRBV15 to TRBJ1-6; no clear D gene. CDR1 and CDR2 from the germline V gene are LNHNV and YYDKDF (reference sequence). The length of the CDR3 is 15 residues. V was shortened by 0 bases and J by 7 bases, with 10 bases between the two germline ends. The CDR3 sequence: CATSRDLRENSPLHF. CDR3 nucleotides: TGTGCCACCAGCAGAGATCTGAGGGAAAATTCACCCCTCCACTTT.

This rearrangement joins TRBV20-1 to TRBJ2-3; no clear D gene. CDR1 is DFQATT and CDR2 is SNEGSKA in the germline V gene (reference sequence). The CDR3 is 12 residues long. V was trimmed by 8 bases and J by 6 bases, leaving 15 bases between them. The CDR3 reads CSTPGPADTQYF. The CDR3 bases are TGCAGTACTCCAGGACCCGCGGATACGCAGTATTTT.